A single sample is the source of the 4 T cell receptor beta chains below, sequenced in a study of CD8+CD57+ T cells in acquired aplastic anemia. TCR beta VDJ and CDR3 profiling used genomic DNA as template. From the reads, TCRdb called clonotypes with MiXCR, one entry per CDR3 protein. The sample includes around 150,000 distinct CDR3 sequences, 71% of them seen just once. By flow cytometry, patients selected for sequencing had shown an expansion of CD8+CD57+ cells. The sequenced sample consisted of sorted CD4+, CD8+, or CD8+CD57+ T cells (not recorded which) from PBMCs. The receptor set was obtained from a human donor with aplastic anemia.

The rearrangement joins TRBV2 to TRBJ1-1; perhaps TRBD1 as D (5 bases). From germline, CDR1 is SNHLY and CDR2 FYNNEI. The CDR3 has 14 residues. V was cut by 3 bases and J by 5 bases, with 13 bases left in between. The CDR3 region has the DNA TGTGCCAGCAGTGAGGAGGGAAGGGGAACTGAAGCTTTCTTT. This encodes CASSEEGRGTEAFF.

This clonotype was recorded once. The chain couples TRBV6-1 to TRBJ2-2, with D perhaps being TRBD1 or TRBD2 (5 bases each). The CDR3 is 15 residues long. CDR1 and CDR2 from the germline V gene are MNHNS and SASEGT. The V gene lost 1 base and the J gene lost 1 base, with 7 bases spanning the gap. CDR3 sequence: CASSEGGENTGELFF. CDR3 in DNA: TGTGCCAGCAGTGAAGGAGGGGAGAACACCGGGGAGCTGTTTTTT.

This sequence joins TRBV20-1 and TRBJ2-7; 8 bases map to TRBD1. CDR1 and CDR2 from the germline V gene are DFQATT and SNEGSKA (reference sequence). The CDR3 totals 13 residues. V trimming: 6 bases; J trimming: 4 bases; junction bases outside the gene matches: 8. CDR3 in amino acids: CSAWTGTIYEQYF. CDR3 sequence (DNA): TGCAGTGCCTGGACAGGGACCATTTACGAGCAGTACTTC.

Here the CDR3 reads CASSEIGPRDRDYVTQYF. CDR3 DNA: TGTGCCAGCAGTGAAATCGGCCCCAGGGACAGGGACTACGTGACCCAGTACTTC. The rearrangement links TRBV2 to TRBJ2-5; TRBD1 aligns across 9 bases. The germline gives CDR1 SNHLY, CDR2 FYNNEI. The CDR3 sequence is 18 residues long. The ends lost 2 bases at V and 7 bases at J; junction bases unmatched: 17. Using reference TRBV2 and TRBJ2-5 for the parts outside the CDR3, the full variable domain is EPEVTQTPSHQVTQMGQEVILRCVPISNHLYFYWYRQILGQKVEFLVSFYNNEISEKSEIFDDQFSVERPDGSNFTLKIRSTKLEDSAMYFCASSEIGPRDRDYVTQYFGPGTRLLVL.